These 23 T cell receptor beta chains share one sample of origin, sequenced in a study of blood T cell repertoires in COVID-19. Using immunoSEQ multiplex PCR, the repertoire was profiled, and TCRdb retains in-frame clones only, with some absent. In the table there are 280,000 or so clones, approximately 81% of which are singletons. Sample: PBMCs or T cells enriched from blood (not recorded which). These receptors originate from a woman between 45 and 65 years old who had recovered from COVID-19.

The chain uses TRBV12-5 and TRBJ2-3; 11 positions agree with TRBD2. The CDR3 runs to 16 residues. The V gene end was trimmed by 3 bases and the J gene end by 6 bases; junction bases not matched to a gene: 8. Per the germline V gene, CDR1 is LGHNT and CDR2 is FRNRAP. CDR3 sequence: CASGFLLAGGRDTQYF. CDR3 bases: TGTGCTAGTGGTTTCCTCCTAGCGGGAGGTAGGGATACGCAGTATTTT.

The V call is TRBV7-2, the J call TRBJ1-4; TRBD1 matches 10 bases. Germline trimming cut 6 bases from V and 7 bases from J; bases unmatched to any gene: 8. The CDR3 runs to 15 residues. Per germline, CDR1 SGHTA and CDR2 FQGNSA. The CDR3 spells CASRATGTGVEKLFF. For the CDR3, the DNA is TGTGCCAGCAGGGCTACCGGGACAGGGGTTGAAAAACTGTTTTTT.

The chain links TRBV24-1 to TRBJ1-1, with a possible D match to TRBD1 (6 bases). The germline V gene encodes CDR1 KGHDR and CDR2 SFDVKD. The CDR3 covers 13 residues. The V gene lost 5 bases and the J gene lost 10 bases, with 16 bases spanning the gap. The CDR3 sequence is CATSAGGRERAFF. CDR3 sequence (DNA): TGTGCCACCAGTGCCGGGGGGCGAGAGCGAGCTTTCTTT.

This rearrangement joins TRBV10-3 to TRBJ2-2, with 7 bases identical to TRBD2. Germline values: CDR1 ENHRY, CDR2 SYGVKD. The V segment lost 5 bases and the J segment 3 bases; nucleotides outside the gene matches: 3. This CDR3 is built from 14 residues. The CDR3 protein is CAISLAEDTGELFF. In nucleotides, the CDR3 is TGTGCCATCAGTCTAGCGGAAGACACCGGGGAGCTGTTTTTT.

The CDR3 loop reads CATRASSYNEQFF. The CDR3 region has the DNA TGTGCCACCAGGGCTAGCTCCTACAATGAGCAGTTCTTC. The chain has TRBV15 and TRBJ2-1; D remains unclear. The V gene's germline CDR1 is LNHNV and CDR2 YYDKDF (reference sequence). The CDR3 covers 13 residues. With 6 bases removed from V and 0 bases from J, the gap between germline ends came to 6 bases.

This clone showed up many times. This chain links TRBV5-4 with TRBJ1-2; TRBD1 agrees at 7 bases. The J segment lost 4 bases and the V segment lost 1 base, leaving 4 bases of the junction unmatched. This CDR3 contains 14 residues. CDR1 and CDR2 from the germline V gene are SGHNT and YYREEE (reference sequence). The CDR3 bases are TGTGCCAGCAGCTTGAAAACAGGGGTCTATGGCTACACCTTC. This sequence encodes CASSLKTGVYGYTF.

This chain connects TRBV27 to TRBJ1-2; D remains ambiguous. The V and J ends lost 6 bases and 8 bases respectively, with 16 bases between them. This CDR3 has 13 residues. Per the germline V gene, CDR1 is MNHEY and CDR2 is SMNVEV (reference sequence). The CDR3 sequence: CASRAVGRRGYTF. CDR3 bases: TGTGCCAGCAGAGCCGTCGGGAGGCGAGGCTACACCTTC.

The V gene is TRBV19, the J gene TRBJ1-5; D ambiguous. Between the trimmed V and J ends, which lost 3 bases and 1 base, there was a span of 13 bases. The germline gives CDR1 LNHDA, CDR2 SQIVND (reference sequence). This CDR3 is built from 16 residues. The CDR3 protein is CASSIDRGLSNQPQHF. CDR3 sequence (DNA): TGTGCCAGTAGTATCGACCGGGGATTGAGCAATCAGCCCCAGCATTTT.

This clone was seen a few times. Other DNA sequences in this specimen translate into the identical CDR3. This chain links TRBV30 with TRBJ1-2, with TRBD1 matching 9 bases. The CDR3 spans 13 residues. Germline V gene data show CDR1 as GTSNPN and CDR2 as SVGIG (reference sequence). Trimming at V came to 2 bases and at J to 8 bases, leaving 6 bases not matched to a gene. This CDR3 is CAWSLQGARGYTF. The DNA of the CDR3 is TGTGCCTGGAGTTTACAGGGGGCACGGGGCTACACCTTC.

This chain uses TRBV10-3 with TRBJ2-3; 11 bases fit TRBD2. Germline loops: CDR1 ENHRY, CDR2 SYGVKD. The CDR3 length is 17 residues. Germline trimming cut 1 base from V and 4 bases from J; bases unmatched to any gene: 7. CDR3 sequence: CAISELASGGSADTQYF. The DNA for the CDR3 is TGTGCCATCAGTGAGTTGGCTAGCGGGGGGAGTGCAGATACGCAGTATTTT.

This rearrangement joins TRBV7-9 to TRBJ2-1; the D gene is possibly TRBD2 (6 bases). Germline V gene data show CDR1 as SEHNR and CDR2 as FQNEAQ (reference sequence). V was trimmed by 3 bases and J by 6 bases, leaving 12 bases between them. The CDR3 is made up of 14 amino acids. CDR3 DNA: TGTGCCAGCAGCTTCTGGAGGGGAGCCAATGAGCAGTTCTTC. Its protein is CASSFWRGANEQFF.

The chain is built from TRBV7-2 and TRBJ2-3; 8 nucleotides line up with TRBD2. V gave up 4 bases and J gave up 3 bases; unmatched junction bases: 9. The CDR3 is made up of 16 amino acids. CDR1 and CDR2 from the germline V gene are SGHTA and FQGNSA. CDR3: CASSSRGGGGTDTQYF. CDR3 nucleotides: TGTGCCAGCAGCTCTCGCGGGGGCGGGGGGACAGATACGCAGTATTTT.

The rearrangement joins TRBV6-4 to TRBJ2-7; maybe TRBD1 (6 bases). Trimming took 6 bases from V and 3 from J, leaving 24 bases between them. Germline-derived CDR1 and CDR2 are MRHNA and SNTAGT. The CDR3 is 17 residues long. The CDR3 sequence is CASSEQGGTIEGYEQYF. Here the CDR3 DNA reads TGTGCCAGCAGCGAACAGGGTGGGACGATCGAAGGCTACGAGCAGTACTTC.

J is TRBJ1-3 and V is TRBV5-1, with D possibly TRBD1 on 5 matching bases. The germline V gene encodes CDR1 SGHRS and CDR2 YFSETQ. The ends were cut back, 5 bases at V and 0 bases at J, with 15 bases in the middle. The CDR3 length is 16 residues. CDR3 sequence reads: CASRSGGRDSGNTIYF. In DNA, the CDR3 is TGCGCCAGCAGATCGGGGGGGAGAGACTCTGGAAACACCATATATTTT.

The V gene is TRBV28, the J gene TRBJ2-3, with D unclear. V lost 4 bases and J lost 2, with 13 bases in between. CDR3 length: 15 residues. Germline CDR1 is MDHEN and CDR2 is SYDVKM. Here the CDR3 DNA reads TGTGCCAGCAGTTCCTCCGGGTATCCCACAGATACGCAGTATTTT. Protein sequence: CASSSSGYPTDTQYF.

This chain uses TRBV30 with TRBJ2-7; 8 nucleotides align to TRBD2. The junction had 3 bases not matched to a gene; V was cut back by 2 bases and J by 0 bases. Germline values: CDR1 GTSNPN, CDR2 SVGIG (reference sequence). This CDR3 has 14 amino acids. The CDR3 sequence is CAWSKTSGSYEQYF. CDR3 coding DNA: TGTGCCTGGAGTAAAACTAGCGGCTCCTACGAGCAGTACTTC.

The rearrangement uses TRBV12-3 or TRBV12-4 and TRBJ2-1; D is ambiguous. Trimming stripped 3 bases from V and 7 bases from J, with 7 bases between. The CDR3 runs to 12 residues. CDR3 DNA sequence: TGTGCCAGCAGTTTCGAGAGGAATGAGCAGTTCTTC. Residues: CASSFERNEQFF.

This CDR3 reads CATSRGDSSLGQYF. CDR3 nucleotide sequence: TGTGCCACCAGCAGGGGGGACTCCAGCTTGGGGCAGTACTTC. The chain combines TRBV15 with TRBJ2-7, with a tentative D call TRBD2 (6 bases). CDR1 LNHNV and CDR2 YYDKDF come from the germline V gene (reference sequence). The ends were cut back, 3 bases at V and 9 bases at J, with 18 bases in the middle. The length of the CDR3 is 14 residues.

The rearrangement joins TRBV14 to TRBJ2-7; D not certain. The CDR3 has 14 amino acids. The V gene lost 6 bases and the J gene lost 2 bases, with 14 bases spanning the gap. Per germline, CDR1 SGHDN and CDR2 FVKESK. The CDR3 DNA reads TGTGCCAGCAGTCCCTTTCAGGTCCCCTACGAGCAGTACTTC. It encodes CASSPFQVPYEQYF.

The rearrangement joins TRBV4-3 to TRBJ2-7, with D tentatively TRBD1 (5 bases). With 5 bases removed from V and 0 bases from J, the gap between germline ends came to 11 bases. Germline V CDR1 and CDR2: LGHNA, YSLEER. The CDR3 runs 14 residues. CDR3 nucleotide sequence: TGCGCCAGCAGCATTCACAGGTCCTCCTACGAGCAGTACTTC. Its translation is CASSIHRSSYEQYF.

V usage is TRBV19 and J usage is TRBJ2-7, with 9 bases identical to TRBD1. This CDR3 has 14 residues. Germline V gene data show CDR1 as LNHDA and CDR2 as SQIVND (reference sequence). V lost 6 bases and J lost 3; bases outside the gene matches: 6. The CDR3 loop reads CASSQTGGIYEQYF. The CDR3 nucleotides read TGTGCCAGTAGCCAGACAGGGGGGATCTACGAGCAGTACTTC.

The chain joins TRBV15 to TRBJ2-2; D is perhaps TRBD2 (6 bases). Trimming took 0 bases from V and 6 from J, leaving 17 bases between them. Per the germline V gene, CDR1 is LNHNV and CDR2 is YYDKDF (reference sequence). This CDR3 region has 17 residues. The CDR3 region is CATSRDDPGRIPGELFF. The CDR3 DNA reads TGTGCCACCAGCAGAGATGATCCGGGGAGGATCCCCGGGGAGCTGTTTTTT.

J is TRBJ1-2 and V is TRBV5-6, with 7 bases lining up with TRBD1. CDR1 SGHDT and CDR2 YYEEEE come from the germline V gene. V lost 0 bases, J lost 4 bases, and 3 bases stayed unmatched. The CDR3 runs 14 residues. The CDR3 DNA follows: TGTGCCAGCAGCTTGGAAGGGACAGTCTATGGCTACACCTTC. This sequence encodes CASSLEGTVYGYTF.